This T cell receptor (beta chain) stems from a study of cytomegalovirus exposure and HLA in healthy donors. Germline values: CDR1 SGHNT, CDR2 YYREEE (reference sequence). This CDR3 spans 15 amino acids. The V and J ends lost 2 bases and 0 bases respectively, with 12 bases between them. The PCR employed 60 Vbeta primers together with 13 Jbeta primers. TCRdb keeps only in-frame clones here, not all; method: immunoSEQ multiplex PCR. The sample has under 150,000 clones, 75% to 90% seen once; the top ten hold roughly 3%. The sample consisted of PBMCs. The chain recombines TRBV5-4 with TRBJ2-7; tentative D call: TRBD2 (7 bases). This sequence was found in a male donor in good health and CMV-seronegative. Written as DNA, the CDR3 is TGTGCCAGCAGCTTCAGGGGCGGGGGCTCCTACGAGCAGTACTTC. Translating it yields CASSFRGGGSYEQYF.